This T cell receptor beta chain was identified in a study of blood T cell repertoires in COVID-19. The CDR3 has 15 residues. Germline V gene sequence: CDR1 SSHAT, CDR2 FNYEAQ (reference sequence). Data came from immunoSEQ multiplex PCR; TCRdb stores just in-frame clones and leaves some out. The sample shows 300,000 to 450,000 clones, roughly 90% of them seen only once. In the case of this clone: Sequence at one end of the junction differs from germline and may be a read error.

The sequencing input was peripheral blood. The rearrangement links TRBV7-7 to TRBJ2-7; the match to TRBD1 covers 12 bases. This TCR derives from a woman aged 25 to 39 with COVID-19, enrolled during active disease. DNA for the CDR3: TGTGCTAGCAGCTCGGGACAGGGGGCGTCCTACGAGCAGTACTTC. Its translation is CASSSGQGASYEQYF.